The rows below give T cell receptor beta chains drawn from one sample of a study of Graves' ophthalmopathy and Graves' hyperthyroidism. TCRdb re-called the multiplex PCR reads with MiXCR, one entry per CDR3 protein. The sample contains over a million distinct CDR3 sequences, about 40% of which appear only once. Sample: peripheral blood or thyroid tissue (not recorded which). These receptors were obtained from an adult man with Graves' hyperthyroidism. Both conserved end residues are trimmed from each CDR3.

cdr3_aa: ASSLGQGVVANYGYT; v_call: TRBV7-2
cdr3_aa: ASSETRTGLNTEAF; v_call: TRBV2
cdr3_aa: SVGTDSNQPQH; v_call: TRBV29-1
cdr3_aa: AIAIQGSYGYT; v_call: TRBV10-3
cdr3_aa: ASSSLGQEETQY; v_call: TRBV7-3
cdr3_aa: ASSVTGAQNTEAF; v_call: TRBV9
cdr3_aa: ATAQALNTEAF; v_call: TRBV10-2
cdr3_aa: ASSSGGTTETQY; v_call: TRBV7-2
cdr3_aa: ASSLVSNSANTGELF; v_call: TRBV13
cdr3_aa: ASSESGQGNNQPQH; v_call: TRBV10-2
cdr3_aa: ASSLASDRGSETQY; v_call: TRBV7-7
cdr3_aa: ASSASSGSTKTQY; v_call: TRBV7-2
cdr3_aa: ASSLGGPYYGYT; v_call: TRBV7-2
cdr3_aa: ASSAPVSYEQY; v_call: TRBV10-3
cdr3_aa: ASRPGLSIQLNYGYT; v_call: TRBV6-5
cdr3_aa: ASSDPGQPQH; v_call: TRBV12-3/TRBV12-4
cdr3_aa: SALDREGEKLF; v_call: TRBV20-1
cdr3_aa: ASSPQDTGELF; v_call: TRBV5-1
cdr3_aa: ASSADRGVQPQH; v_call: TRBV7-8
cdr3_aa: ASSLSYGWGTEAF; v_call: TRBV7-8
cdr3_aa: ATSQGWNEQY; v_call: TRBV5-4
cdr3_aa: ASNQGFPYEQY; v_call: TRBV7-8
cdr3_aa: SVQAGFNQPQH; v_call: TRBV29-1
cdr3_aa: AVRRDNSPLH; v_call: TRBV10-3
cdr3_aa: SVEGWAGVNEQY; v_call: TRBV29-1
cdr3_aa: SVLGILGPQETQY; v_call: TRBV29-1
cdr3_aa: ASRGPSGETQY; v_call: TRBV2
cdr3_aa: SGGDRADTEAF; v_call: TRBV29-1
cdr3_aa: ASSMMTRGYEQY; v_call: TRBV19
cdr3_aa: AWRNSLPLSPLH; v_call: TRBV30
cdr3_aa: ASSSGLRNTGELF; v_call: TRBV12-3/TRBV12-4
cdr3_aa: AWSVPQPLNTEAF; v_call: TRBV30
cdr3_aa: ASTRHAGDNFYEQY; v_call: TRBV19
cdr3_aa: ASSVITGVGETQY; v_call: TRBV9
cdr3_aa: ASSLSKGTGLCEKLF; v_call: TRBV7-2
cdr3_aa: SASSHERGPEAF; v_call: TRBV20-1
cdr3_aa: ASSLAGPRRRSYEQY; v_call: TRBV7-9
cdr3_aa: SVEWNGRHGYT; v_call: TRBV29-1
cdr3_aa: ASSSGGLTEGETQY; v_call: TRBV11-2
cdr3_aa: ASRLLLAGELPRPYNEQF; v_call: TRBV2
cdr3_aa: ATSRDNGAYEQY; v_call: TRBV15
cdr3_aa: SVGLAQETQH; v_call: TRBV29-1
cdr3_aa: ASSSVTSSYEQY; v_call: TRBV5-6
cdr3_aa: SVGRGYRSF; v_call: TRBV29-1
cdr3_aa: ASSISGARETQY; v_call: TRBV5-1